The entry below gives a single TCR beta chain sequence along with its context. Its antigen is undetermined. This sample is part of a study of siplizumab effects on memory and regulatory T cells. Study conclusions and caveats: Treg-derived clones made up an average of around 67% of mappable alloreactive CD4+ clones with siplizumab and 25% to 30% in controls. Major contributors to the alloresponse seemed to be naive T cells, which also appeared more diverse than memory cells.

V lost 1 base to trimming and J lost 4 bases, with 13 bases between them. The CDR3 runs to 15 residues. Looked up from germline, CDR1 is SGHAT and CDR2 is FQNNGV. Measured with immunoSEQ multiplex PCR; TCRdb has only the in-frame clones, and not every one. Among 90,000 to 110,000 clones, about 91% were seen once, and the ten largest hold 0.75%. The receptor was derived from a human donor in good health. The sequencing input was Tregs sorted from blood. This chain joins TRBV11-2 and TRBJ2-5, with no clear D. The CDR3 sequence is CASSLAPFSGETQYF. The CDR3 DNA is TGTGCCAGCAGCTTAGCCCCGTTCTCGGGAGAGACCCAGTACTTC.